Following are 30 T cell receptor beta chains from one sample sequenced in a study of cytomegalovirus exposure and HLA in healthy donors. 60 Vbeta and 13 Jbeta primers were used in PCR. Only in-frame clones appear in the TCRdb table, and some are missing; sequencing was by immunoSEQ multiplex PCR. This table holds some 170,000 clones, 81% found once. Sequencing was performed on PBMCs. All receptors derive from a young woman in good health and CMV-seronegative.

The chain couples TRBV6-1 to TRBJ1-5, with D possibly TRBD1 on 6 matching bases. Germline V CDR1 and CDR2: MNHNS, SASEGT. Trimming took 6 bases from V and 2 from J, leaving 11 bases between them. The CDR3 totals 14 residues. CDR3 loop: CASRLQGGNQPQHF. The CDR3 DNA sequence: TGTGCCAGCAGGCTACAGGGTGGCAATCAGCCCCAGCATTTT.

This sequence joins TRBV2 and TRBJ2-6; TRBD1 matches at 7 bases. The ends lost 7 bases at V and 0 bases at J; junction bases unmatched: 18. This CDR3 is built from 20 residues. Germline CDR1 reads SNHLY; CDR2 reads FYNNEI. CDR3 region: CASKRRQGPSLSSGANVLTF. The CDR3 nucleotides read TGTGCCAGCAAGCGCCGACAGGGACCCTCCTTGAGCTCTGGGGCCAACGTCCTGACTTTC. Full variable domain (outside the CDR3, taken from reference TRBV2 and TRBJ2-6): EPEVTQTPSHQVTQMGQEVILRCVPISNHLYFYWYRQILGQKVEFLVSFYNNEISEKSEIFDDQFSVERPDGSNFTLKIRSTKLEDSAMYFCASKRRQGPSLSSGANVLTFGAGSRLTVL.

The chain employs TRBV4-1 and TRBJ1-4; 10 nucleotides agree with TRBD1. The CDR3 has 15 amino acids. Germline loops: CDR1 MGHRA, CDR2 YSYEKL. After removal of 4 bases from V and 5 bases from J, the junction contained 4 bases not matched to a gene. This chain's CDR3 is CASSPADRGNEKLFF. The CDR3, as DNA: TGCGCCAGCAGCCCGGCGGACAGGGGGAATGAAAAACTGTTTTTT.

The rearrangement uses TRBV19 and TRBJ1-6; D call uncertain. This CDR3 contains 14 residues. V lost 5 bases to trimming and J lost 7 bases, with 12 bases between them. Germline CDR1 LNHDA, CDR2 SQIVND (reference sequence). DNA of the CDR3: TGTGCCAGTAGTTATGCTATCCGGAATTCACCCCTCCACTTT. Translated: CASSYAIRNSPLHF. Drawing the rest from reference TRBV19 and TRBJ1-6, the complete variable domain is DGGITQSPKYLFRKEGQNVTLSCEQNLNHDAMYWYRQDPGQGLRLIYYSQIVNDFQKGDIAEGYSVSREKKESFPLTVTSAQKNPTAFYLCASSYAIRNSPLHFGNGTRLTVT.

The rearrangement uses TRBV30 and TRBJ2-1, with D perhaps TRBD1 (6 bases). Trimming removed 3 bases at V and 8 bases at J, with 11 bases between. Germline CDR1 is GTSNPN and CDR2 is SVGIG (reference sequence). CDR3 length equals 12 residues. The CDR3 here is CAWREQGYEQFF. The CDR3, as DNA: TGTGCCTGGAGGGAACAGGGTTATGAGCAGTTCTTC.

The chain recombines TRBV18 with TRBJ2-1; TRBD2 matches 10 bases. The CDR3 contains 14 residues. The junction had 5 bases not matched to a gene; V was cut back by 3 bases and J by 9 bases. Germline values: CDR1 KGHSH, CDR2 LQKENI. CDR3 sequence (DNA): TGTGCCAGCTCACCTCAGCGGGAGGGCCGTGAGCAGTTCTTC. It translates to CASSPQREGREQFF.

V gene TRBV11-3 combines with J gene TRBJ1-6; possible D gene TRBD1, 6 bases. This CDR3 comprises 14 residues. Germline CDR1 reads SGHNT; CDR2 reads YENEEA. V lost 5 bases, J lost 10 bases, and 15 bases lay in between. The CDR3, as DNA: TGTGCCAGCAGCAAAACAGGGATAGAATCACCCCTCCACTTT. Its protein product is CASSKTGIESPLHF. Looking up the rest from reference TRBV11-3 and TRBJ1-6 gives the full variable domain: EAGVVQSPRYKIIEKKQPVAFWCNPISGHNTLYWYLQNLGQGPELLIRYENEEAVDDSQLPKDRFSAERLKGVDSTLKIQPAELGDSAVYLCASSKTGIESPLHFGNGTRLTVT.

V and J are TRBV27 and TRBJ2-2; 7 nucleotides match TRBD2. Germline V CDR1 and CDR2: MNHEY, SMNVEV (reference sequence). With V trimmed by 4 bases and J by 1 base, 3 bases remained unmatched. This CDR3 is 15 amino acids long. The CDR3 here is CASSYGTMNTGELFF. The CDR3 DNA is TGTGCCAGCAGTTACGGGACTATGAACACCGGGGAGCTGTTTTTT.

The chain employs TRBV28 and TRBJ2-7; 11 bases agree with TRBD2. Germline trimming cut 9 bases from V and 7 bases from J; bases unmatched to any gene: 11. This CDR3 comprises 14 residues. In germline, CDR1 is MDHEN, CDR2 SYDVKM. The DNA for the CDR3 is TGTGCCAGTGGGATAGCGGGAGGGCCGTGGGAGCAGTACTTC. Translating gives CASGIAGGPWEQYF.

This chain joins TRBV9 and TRBJ1-1; 7 bases are a match to TRBD1. V was pared by 3 bases and J by 1 base, with 3 bases of the junction left unmatched. Germline loops: CDR1 SGDLS, CDR2 YYNGEE. This CDR3 comprises 14 residues. DNA of the CDR3: TGTGCCAGCAGCGGCAGGGGGTCGAACACTGAAGCTTTCTTT. Its translation is CASSGRGSNTEAFF. The entire variable domain, with the rest obtained from reference TRBV9 and TRBJ1-1, is as follows: DSGVTQTPKHLITATGQRVTLRCSPRSGDLSVYWYQQSLDQGLQFLIQYYNGEERAKGNILERFSAQQFPDLHSELNLSSLELGDSALYFCASSGRGSNTEAFFGQGTRLTVV.

This clone was observed a few times. The chain employs TRBV6-1 and TRBJ1-2; D unclear. V dropped 0 bases and J dropped 12 bases, with 17 bases sitting between them. The germline CDR1 and CDR2 sequences are MNHNS and SASEGT. The CDR3 length is 14 residues. In nucleotides, the CDR3 is TGTGCCAGCAGTGAAGCATTATTGGGCTCGACGCACACCTTC. Translated: CASSEALLGSTHTF.

The chain has TRBV25-1 and TRBJ1-1; 8 bases fit TRBD1. Germline V gene data show CDR1 as MGHDK and CDR2 as SYGVNS. Trimming removed 2 bases from V and 1 base from J; junction bases left unmatched: 9. This CDR3 region has 17 residues. CDR3 residues: CASSEGGRGQGNTEAFF. In DNA form, the CDR3 reads TGTGCCAGCAGTGAAGGGGGCAGGGGGCAAGGGAACACTGAAGCTTTCTTT.

This clone was detected a few times. This sample also contains other DNA sequences that code for the same CDR3. The chain combines TRBV4-2 with TRBJ1-4; 8 bases are shared with TRBD1. With 1 base clipped from V and 8 bases from J, the junction kept 3 bases outside the gene matches. CDR1 is LGHNA and CDR2 is YNFKEQ in the germline V gene. CDR3 size: 14 residues. The CDR3 DNA follows: TGTGCCAGCAGCCAAGGCGACAGGGGCGAAAAACTGTTTTTT. Translating it yields CASSQGDRGEKLFF.

This chain connects TRBV4-1 to TRBJ1-4; D gene uncertain. With 1 base removed from V and 8 bases from J, the gap between germline ends came to 17 bases. CDR1 is MGHRA, CDR2 YSYEKL, per germline. CDR3 length equals 16 residues. This chain's CDR3 is CASSQVPRAPGEKLFF. The CDR3 DNA follows: TGCGCCAGCAGCCAAGTCCCGAGGGCCCCGGGCGAAAAACTGTTTTTT.

V is TRBV4-2 and J is TRBJ1-1; maybe TRBD1 (5 bases). V dropped 6 bases and J dropped 9 bases, with 11 bases sitting between them. This CDR3 is 11 amino acids long. Germline CDR1 is LGHNA and CDR2 is YNFKEQ. The CDR3 protein is CASSQGTKAFF. The CDR3 coding sequence is TGTGCCAGCAGTCAGGGTACGAAAGCTTTCTTT.

V usage is TRBV28 and J usage is TRBJ2-7, with D hard to call. The CDR3 sequence is 12 residues long. V lost 1 base to trimming and J lost 4 bases, with 5 bases between them. Germline values: CDR1 MDHEN, CDR2 SYDVKM. The CDR3 nucleotides are TGTGCCAGCAGTTTATTACGGTACGAGCAGTACTTC. Protein: CASSLLRYEQYF.

This rearrangement joins TRBV5-8 to TRBJ2-7, with TRBD1 matching 7 bases. The CDR3 is 14 amino acids. The trim removed 5 bases at V and 3 bases at J, leaving 8 bases unmatched. Germline loops: CDR1 SGHTS, CDR2 YDEGEE. This chain's CDR3 is CASRRPPGGYEQYF. The CDR3 DNA follows: TGTGCCAGCAGACGGCCCCCAGGGGGCTACGAGCAGTACTTC.

V is TRBV11-2 and J is TRBJ2-2, with 8 bases identical to TRBD2. J gave up 1 base and V 1 base, and 2 bases lay outside the gene matches. This CDR3 is 16 amino acids long. Germline V lookup: CDR1 SGHAT, CDR2 FQNNGV. In nucleotides, the CDR3 is TGTGCCAGCAGCTTAGTAGCGGGACTGAACACCGGGGAGCTGTTTTTT. Protein product: CASSLVAGLNTGELFF.

J is TRBJ2-7 and V is TRBV28, with TRBD2 matching 10 bases. The V segment lost 8 bases and the J segment 5 bases; nucleotides outside the gene matches: 15. In germline, CDR1 is MDHEN, CDR2 SYDVKM. This CDR3 is 16 amino acids long. The CDR3 loop reads CASSTPASGGLHEQYF. In DNA, the CDR3 is TGTGCCAGCTCTACGCCCGCTAGCGGGGGTTTGCACGAGCAGTACTTC.

This clone was counted a few times. V is TRBV27 and J is TRBJ1-6, with D possibly TRBD1 on 6 matching bases. Trimming shortened V by 6 bases and J by 9 bases, and 15 bases separated the two germline ends. The germline V gene has CDR1 MNHEY and CDR2 SMNVEV (reference sequence). This CDR3 has 14 amino acids. CDR3 sequence: CASSPDRRLSPLHF. The CDR3 DNA sequence: TGTGCCAGCAGCCCGGACAGAAGGCTTTCACCCCTCCACTTT.

The V call is TRBV7-9, the J call TRBJ2-5, with D possibly matching TRBD1 (6 bases). Deletions cut 2 bases from V and 3 bases from J, with 13 bases between. Germline assignment: CDR1 SEHNR and CDR2 FQNEAQ (reference sequence). The CDR3 has 15 amino acids. The CDR3 coding sequence is TGTGCCAGCAGCTTACGGCAGGGGATAGAAGAGACCCAGTACTTC. Its translation is CASSLRQGIEETQYF.

This clone has only a few counts. The rearrangement links TRBV19 to TRBJ1-1, with D unresolved. Trimming took 7 bases from V and 0 from J, leaving 12 bases between them. The germline CDR1 and CDR2 sequences are LNHDA and SQIVND (reference sequence). The CDR3 has 14 amino acids. Here the CDR3 DNA reads TGTGCCAGTACCGACCCTAGTATGAACACTGAAGCTTTCTTT. Its translation is CASTDPSMNTEAFF.

The chain combines TRBV15 with TRBJ2-3, with a weak D call TRBD2 (6 bases). V gave up 1 base and J gave up 0 bases, with 11 bases separating them. Germline V gene sequence: CDR1 LNHNV, CDR2 YYDKDF (reference sequence). CDR3 length: 16 residues. The CDR3 nucleotides read TGTGCCACCAGCAGAGCTCGGGGGTCGAGCACAGATACGCAGTATTTT. Amino acid sequence: CATSRARGSSTDTQYF.

A remark on this clone: One junction end disagrees with the germline gene, perhaps due to a read error. The chain couples TRBV6-6 to TRBJ1-2; no clear D gene. The CDR3 runs 12 residues. Germline-derived CDR1 and CDR2 are MNHNY and SVGAGI (reference sequence). CDR3 sequence (DNA): TGTGCCAGCAGTTACTCGACTGGTTCGAGCGCCTTC. This gives the protein CASSYSTGSSAF.

Comments on this clone: One end of the junction varies from germline; a read error may be responsible. The CDR3 protein is CSSSPPWQGGNQPQHF. The CDR3 nucleotides are TGTTCCAGCAGCCCCCCTTGGCAGGGCGGCAATCAGCCCCAGCATTTT. The chain couples TRBV7-9 to TRBJ1-5; TRBD1 might be the D (5 bases). Germline assignment: CDR1 SEHNR and CDR2 FQNEAQ (reference sequence). CDR3 size: 16 residues.

V is TRBV30 and J is TRBJ2-1; no clear D gene. CDR1 is GTSNPN, CDR2 SVGIG, per germline (reference sequence). There are 11 residues in the CDR3. V lost 0 bases and J lost 8, with 5 bases in between. CDR3: CAWSVSDEQFF. In nucleotides, the CDR3 is TGTGCCTGGAGTGTTTCCGATGAGCAGTTCTTC. Together with reference TRBV30 and TRBJ2-1, the CDR3 gives the full variable domain: SQTIHQWPATLVQPVGSPLSLECTVEGTSNPNLYWYRQAAGRGLQLLFYSVGIGQISSEVPQNLSASRPQDRQFILSSKKLLLSDSGFYLCAWSVSDEQFFGPGTRLTVL.

The genes are TRBV19 and TRBJ2-3; TRBD1 matches 7 bases. The CDR3 extends over 15 amino acids. V dropped 6 bases and J dropped 3; count of bases not matched to a gene: 9. Germline-derived CDR1 and CDR2 are LNHDA and SQIVND (reference sequence). CDR3 sequence (DNA): TGTGCCAGTAGGGATACAGGGGAGCGAACAGATACGCAGTATTTT. This translates into CASRDTGERTDTQYF.

This rearrangement joins TRBV13 to TRBJ1-6, with D perhaps TRBD1 (6 bases). The ends were cut back, 4 bases at V and 10 bases at J, with 17 bases in the middle. This CDR3 spans 15 amino acids. Looked up from germline, CDR1 is PRHDT and CDR2 is FYEKMQ (reference sequence). The CDR3 bases are TGTGCCAGCAGCTCCACATCAGGGGTTCGGTCACCCCTCCACTTT. Protein product: CASSSTSGVRSPLHF. Using reference TRBV13 and TRBJ1-6 for the parts outside the CDR3, the full variable domain is AAGVIQSPRHLIKEKRETATLKCYPIPRHDTVYWYQQGPGQDPQFLISFYEKMQSDKGSIPDRFSAQQFSDYHSELNMSSLELGDSALYFCASSSTSGVRSPLHFGNGTRLTVT.

This sequence joins TRBV7-6 and TRBJ1-5; 9 nucleotides align to TRBD1. Germline V gene lookup returns CDR1 SGHVS and CDR2 FNYEAQ. There are 17 residues in the CDR3. V dropped 6 bases and J dropped 3; count of bases not matched to a gene: 12. The CDR3 bases are TGTGCCAGCAGTCCAGGACAGGGGCCAGGGATCAATCAGCCCCAGCATTTT. This encodes CASSPGQGPGINQPQHF.

This chain connects TRBV10-2 to TRBJ1-5; D might be TRBD1 (6 bases). This CDR3 contains 15 residues. V lost 4 bases to trimming and J lost 2 bases, with 12 bases between them. Germline CDR1 WSHSY, CDR2 SAAADI. CDR3 amino acids: CASSGSGAGNQPQHF. The CDR3 nucleotides are TGCGCCAGCAGTGGCTCAGGGGCGGGCAATCAGCCCCAGCATTTT.